Presented here are 27 T cell receptor beta chains from one specimen sequenced in a study of identical twins. MiXCR, applied by TCRdb to the 5' RACE reads, yields one record per CDR3 protein. Of 750,000 to 950,000 distinct CDR3 sequences in the sample, over 9% were seen once. The sample was also linked to a second study, of yellow fever vaccine responses in identical twins.

Sequencing was done on a sample of PBMCs. Source of these receptors: a woman between 18 and 29 years old in good health.

The sample holds many counts of this clonotype. The chain links TRBV12-3 or TRBV12-4 to TRBJ2-1; D is possibly TRBD2 (7 bases). Trimming took 3 bases from V and 5 from J, leaving 14 bases between them. This CDR3 comprises 15 residues. The CDR3 nucleotides are TGTGCCAGCAGTTTGAGGGGGAGGGCAGACAATGAGCAGTTCTTC. As protein: CASSLRGRADNEQFF.

This clonotype was observed a handful of times. This chain joins TRBV20-1 and TRBJ1-4; D may be TRBD1 (6 bases). This CDR3 spans 12 amino acids. The germline V and J ends were trimmed by 8 bases and 8 bases, with 15 bases remaining between them. Looked up from germline, CDR1 is DFQATT and CDR2 is SNEGSKA (reference sequence). This chain's CDR3 is CSPQGFGEKLFF. CDR3 nucleotides: TGCAGTCCTCAGGGGTTTGGCGAAAAACTGTTTTTT.

This clonotype was counted at least ten times. One end of the junction does not line up with germline, which may come from a read error. The chain joins TRBV5-1 to TRBJ2-7; tentatively, D is TRBD2 (8 bases). Per germline, CDR1 SGHRS and CDR2 YFSETQ. The CDR3 is 14 amino acids. CDR3 loop: CASSLAGQSYEQYF. CDR3 in DNA: TGTGCCAGCAGTTTAGCGGGACAGAGCTACGAGCAGTACTTC.

Ten or more counts support this clonotype. The rearrangement joins TRBV4-1 to TRBJ2-2; D is unclear. This CDR3 comprises 14 residues. CDR1 and CDR2 from the germline V gene are MGHRA and YSYEKL. Trimming pared 0 bases from V and 3 bases from J, leaving 5 bases between. CDR3 bases: TGCGCCAGCAGCCAAGATCGGTACACCGGGGAGCTGTTTTTT. Translated, it gives CASSQDRYTGELFF.

The chain joins TRBV9 to TRBJ2-3, with a weak D call TRBD1 (6 bases). Germline CDR1 SGDLS, CDR2 YYNGEE. V was shortened by 0 bases and J by 11 bases, with 22 bases between the two germline ends. This CDR3 is 16 amino acids long. DNA of the CDR3: TGTGCCAGCAGCGTAGCGGTGGGGGCCGGAGAGGGTGTGCAGTATTTT. Amino acid sequence: CASSVAVGAGEGVQYF.

This clonotype has a handful of counts. The chain joins TRBV20-1 to TRBJ2-7; D perhaps matches TRBD2 (7 bases). The length of the CDR3 is 14 residues. From germline, CDR1 is DFQATT and CDR2 SNEGSKA (reference sequence). Trimming left V 3 bases short and J 0 bases short, with 12 bases between. The CDR3 is CSASGAGASYEQYV. CDR3 nucleotides: TGCAGTGCTAGTGGGGCGGGGGCCTCCTACGAGCAGTACGTC.

The chain employs TRBV18 and TRBJ2-1; 12 nucleotides agree with TRBD2. The CDR3 has 17 amino acids. Germline CDR1 is KGHSH and CDR2 is LQKENI. V shed 5 bases, J shed 3 bases, and the junction held 8 bases outside the gene matches. For the CDR3, the DNA is TGTGCCAGCTCAGCTCTTCTAGCGGGAGGGGGCTACAATGAGCAGTTCTTC. Protein sequence: CASSALLAGGGYNEQFF.

This clonotype was detected a few times. DNA of the CDR3: TGTGCCAGCAGCGCCGGACTAGCGGGAAGGTACAATGAGCAGTTCTTC. Its protein is CASSAGLAGRYNEQFF. This sequence joins TRBV9 and TRBJ2-1; 12 bases align to TRBD2. This CDR3 has 16 amino acids. V was pared by 3 bases and J by 4 bases, with 5 bases of the junction left unmatched. Per the germline V gene, CDR1 is SGDLS and CDR2 is YYNGEE.

This clonotype was counted a few times. The rearrangement links TRBV9 to TRBJ2-7; D gene ambiguous. The CDR3 covers 15 residues. Germline CDR1 is SGDLS and CDR2 is YYNGEE. Trimming pared 4 bases from V and 3 bases from J, leaving 17 bases between. CDR3 coding DNA: TGTGCCAGCAGCCCTCTGCAGGATACCTTCTACGAGCAGTACTTC. Amino acid sequence: CASSPLQDTFYEQYF.

The rearrangement joins TRBV18 to TRBJ2-7; D unclear. Trimming left V 6 bases short and J 6 bases short, with 12 bases between. There are 12 residues in the CDR3. Germline CDR1 is KGHSH and CDR2 is LQKENI. CDR3 nucleotides: TGTGCCAGCTCCCCCGGTAGAAGCGAGCAGTACGTC. Translating gives CASSPGRSEQYV.

This clonotype was seen only a few times. The CDR3: CSARDYRGAGETQYF. CDR3 nucleotide sequence: TGCAGTGCTAGAGATTACCGAGGGGCTGGGGAGACCCAGTACTTC. This sequence joins TRBV20-1 and TRBJ2-5; D may be TRBD1 or TRBD2 (5 bases each). Trimming cost V 0 bases and J 5 bases, with 16 bases left between them. This CDR3 comprises 15 residues. Per germline, CDR1 DFQATT and CDR2 SNEGSKA (reference sequence).

In this sample, this clonotype turned up a few times. This sequence joins TRBV11-2 and TRBJ2-7; TRBD2 might be the D (5 bases). Trimming cost V 1 base and J 3 bases, with 10 bases left between them. CDR3 length equals 14 residues. Germline V gene data show CDR1 as SGHAT and CDR2 as FQNNGV. This CDR3 is CASSLGDSDYEQYF. CDR3 nucleotides: TGTGCCAGCAGCTTAGGAGATAGCGACTACGAGCAGTACTTC.

The gene calls are TRBV24-1 and TRBJ2-3; 7 nucleotides line up with TRBD2. The CDR3 covers 15 residues. Germline V gene sequence: CDR1 KGHDR, CDR2 SFDVKD. With V trimmed by 6 bases and J by 6 bases, 11 bases remained unmatched. The CDR3 DNA follows: TGTGCCACCAGTCCACGCTCGGGAGGACCCGATACGCAGTATTTT. This sequence encodes CATSPRSGGPDTQYF.

The V gene is TRBV6-4, the J gene TRBJ2-1; possibly TRBD1 or TRBD2 for D (6 bases each). The V and J ends lost 5 bases and 2 bases respectively, with 16 bases between them. Germline V gene lookup returns CDR1 MRHNA and CDR2 SNTAGT. The CDR3 totals 16 residues. This chain's CDR3 is CASSPWGAAPYNEQFF. CDR3 sequence (DNA): TGTGCCAGCAGTCCCTGGGGGGCGGCTCCCTACAATGAGCAGTTCTTC.

This clonotype was found many times. The J gene is TRBJ2-5, the V gene TRBV29-1; D is possibly TRBD1 (7 bases). CDR1 SQVTM and CDR2 ANQGSEA come from the germline V gene. Between the trimmed V and J ends, which lost 3 bases and 7 bases, there was a span of 18 bases. The CDR3 is 14 residues long. DNA for the CDR3: TGCAGCGTTGACCCCCAGGGGGGCAGGAGGACCCAGTACTTC. Its protein product is CSVDPQGGRRTQYF.

The CDR3 reads CARRRVAGGSYNEQFF. The CDR3 DNA is TGTGCCAGACGGAGGGTAGCGGGGGGCTCCTACAATGAGCAGTTCTTC. The chain recombines TRBV2 with TRBJ2-1; 10 bases align to TRBD2. Losses at the gene ends were 9 bases for V and 0 bases for J; bases not matched to a gene: 8. Germline CDR1 reads SNHLY; CDR2 reads FYNNEI. This CDR3 contains 16 residues.

This chain uses TRBV2 with TRBJ2-3, with TRBD2 matching over 16 bases. Trimming cost V 1 base and J 8 bases; bases outside gene matches: 9. The CDR3 length is 18 residues. From germline, CDR1 is SNHLY and CDR2 FYNNEI. In DNA, the CDR3 is TGTGCCAGCAGTGAAGAGGGACTAGCGGGAGGGCCGCCTGGTACGCAGTATTTT. Protein sequence: CASSEEGLAGGPPGTQYF. Full variable domain (missing parts from reference TRBV2 and TRBJ2-3): EPEVTQTPSHQVTQMGQEVILRCVPISNHLYFYWYRQILGQKVEFLVSFYNNEISEKSEIFDDQFSVERPDGSNFTLKIRSTKLEDSAMYFCASSEEGLAGGPPGTQYFGPGTRLTVL.

The sample holds many counts of this clonotype. The V call is TRBV6-1, the J call TRBJ1-4; tentative D call: TRBD1 (5 bases). Germline lookup yields CDR1 MNHNS and CDR2 SASEGT. There are 14 residues in the CDR3. The ends were cut back, 7 bases at V and 0 bases at J, with 9 bases in the middle. The CDR3 sequence: CASTRTSTNEKLFF. The DNA of the CDR3 is TGTGCCAGCACCCGGACATCAACTAATGAAAAACTGTTTTTT.

This rearrangement joins TRBV19 to TRBJ2-2, with 9 bases fitting TRBD1. V gave up 5 bases and J gave up 7 bases; unmatched junction bases: 5. From germline, CDR1 is LNHDA and CDR2 SQIVND (reference sequence). The CDR3 extends over 14 amino acids. CDR3 residues: CASSVTGGIGELFF. The CDR3 DNA sequence: TGTGCCAGTAGTGTAACAGGGGGCATCGGGGAGCTGTTTTTT.

The chain links TRBV20-1 to TRBJ2-6, with D tentatively TRBD2 (5 bases). This CDR3 is 15 amino acids long. Trimming left V 1 base short and J 2 bases short, with 9 bases between. In germline, CDR1 is DFQATT, CDR2 SNEGSKA (reference sequence). The CDR3 bases are TGCAGTGCTAGAGGAGGGTATACTGGGGCCAACGTCCTGACTTTC. Translation gives CSARGGYTGANVLTF.

This clonotype was seen a handful of times. The chain carries TRBV5-1 and TRBJ1-3; 8 nucleotides agree with TRBD1. V was pared by 4 bases and J by 4 bases, with 7 bases of the junction left unmatched. The CDR3 extends over 15 amino acids. CDR1 is SGHRS, CDR2 YFSETQ, per germline. CDR3 nucleotides: TGCGCCAGCAGCCCGGACAGGGTCGACGGAAACACCATATATTTT. Protein sequence: CASSPDRVDGNTIYF.

V gene TRBV2 combines with J gene TRBJ1-5, with D possibly TRBD1 on 6 matching bases. The CDR3 runs 14 residues. Looked up from germline, CDR1 is SNHLY and CDR2 is FYNNEI. The V end was cut by 7 bases, the J end by 1 base, with 11 bases between. The CDR3 bases are TGTGCCAGCAAGGCAGGGGCCAGCAATCAGCCCCAGCATTTT. It yields the protein CASKAGASNQPQHF.

This clonotype has only a few counts. The rearrangement joins TRBV18 to TRBJ2-1; 8 nucleotides agree with TRBD2. V trimming: 3 bases; J trimming: 7 bases; junction bases outside the gene matches: 17. CDR1 is KGHSH, CDR2 LQKENI, per germline. CDR3 size: 18 residues. CDR3 bases: TGTGCCAGCTCACCTATCTACCGGTCGGGGGGGCTAGGTAATGAGCAGTTCTTC. It is translated as CASSPIYRSGGLGNEQFF.

This clonotype appeared a few times. The chain has TRBV6-5 and TRBJ1-1; TRBD1 agrees at 7 bases. The CDR3 contains 12 residues. Germline CDR1 and CDR2: MNHEY and SVGAGI. V dropped 2 bases and J dropped 11; count of bases not matched to a gene: 5. The CDR3 nucleotides are TGTGCCAGCAGTTACACAACAGGGGTTGCTTTCTTT. Translated, it gives CASSYTTGVAFF.

There are a few counts of this clonotype. The chain recombines TRBV15 with TRBJ2-4; D may be TRBD2 (5 bases). From germline, CDR1 is LNHNV and CDR2 YYDKDF (reference sequence). The CDR3 extends over 17 amino acids. The V end lost 1 base, the J end lost 1 base, and 14 bases lay between the germline ends. CDR3 sequence reads: CATSRARDRLAKNIQYF. The DNA of the CDR3 is TGTGCCACCAGCAGAGCCCGGGATCGTTTGGCCAAAAACATTCAGTACTTC.

This CDR3 is CASSQEIYQPQHF. As DNA, the CDR3 is TGTGCCAGCAGCCAAGAGATTTATCAGCCCCAGCATTTT. The rearrangement joins TRBV4-2 to TRBJ1-5, with D hard to call. Trimming took 0 bases from V and 5 from J, leaving 5 bases between them. The CDR3 has 13 amino acids. The V gene's germline CDR1 is LGHNA and CDR2 YNFKEQ.

This clonotype came up a few times. V gene TRBV20-1 combines with J gene TRBJ2-3, with D perhaps TRBD1 (5 bases). The CDR3 spans 14 residues. The germline gives CDR1 DFQATT, CDR2 SNEGSKA (reference sequence). V was cut by 3 bases and J by 3 bases, with 13 bases left in between. CDR3 region: CSARPRDGTDTQYF. CDR3 nucleotides: TGCAGTGCTAGGCCCAGGGATGGGACAGATACGCAGTATTTT.